What follows describes a single TCR beta chain. Its antigen remains unknown. There are 13 residues in the CDR3. CDR1 SGHDT and CDR2 YYEEEE come from the germline V gene. Losses at the gene ends were 5 bases for V and 9 bases for J; bases not matched to a gene: 7. This sample stems from a study of T cell responses to AZD1222 COVID-19 vaccine. Findings of the study overall: Seropositive AZD1222 recipients at baseline numbered only five or six. Donors were largely white British and mainly female; clonal diversity was possibly underestimated.

Method: immunoSEQ multiplex PCR; TCRdb's copy keeps in-frame clones and lacks some. The data hold about 97,000 clones, with 85% to 90% observed a single time. Sequencing was performed on peripheral blood, taken on day 0 of AZD1222 vaccination. The source is an adult in good health. V is TRBV5-6 and J is TRBJ1-2, with 10 bases that match TRBD1. Here the CDR3 reads CASSRDRGGSYTF. CDR3 DNA sequence: TGTGCCAGCAGTCGGGACAGGGGAGGTAGCTACACCTTC.